The rows below give T cell receptor beta chains drawn from one sample of a study of blood T cells in healthy people across ages. In TCRdb, the 5' RACE reads were re-called with MiXCR into one record per CDR3 protein. The sample holds around 1,000,000 distinct CDR3 sequences, under 30% seen once. Separately, the same data were catalogued under a study of T cells of mothers and their children.

Specimen: blood. The receptors were sampled from a girl aged 2-10 years in good health. Both conserved end residues are part of each CDR3. The order of the fields is V gene, D gene, clone size, J gene, CDR3 protein, CDR3 DNA. A D gene is named only where the DNA matches it firmly. Size is stated for part of the rows, as once, few or many counts, or as a class when the clone is expanded.

TRBV19	TRBD2	-	TRBJ2-3	CASSRTSGYTDTQYF	TGTGCCAGTAGTAGGACTAGCGGCTACACAGATACGCAGTATTTT
TRBV12-3/TRBV12-4	-	-	TRBJ2-1	CASSAGISKYNEQFF	TGTGCCAGCAGTGCTGGAATTAGTAAGTACAATGAGCAGTTCTTC
TRBV20-1	-	-	TRBJ1-4	CSASRTANEKLFF	TGCAGTGCTAGCCGGACAGCTAATGAAAAACTGTTTTTT
TRBV29-1	TRBD2	few	TRBJ2-5	CSGDLAGGLQETQYF	TGCAGCGGTGATTTAGCGGGAGGCCTCCAAGAGACCCAGTACTTC
TRBV7-2	-	-	TRBJ2-1	CASSLVARNEQFF	TGTGCCAGCAGCTTAGTCGCCCGTAATGAGCAGTTCTTC
TRBV20-1	-	-	TRBJ2-1	CSARDVRNVYNEQFF	TGCAGTGCTAGAGATGTGCGGAACGTCTACAATGAGCAGTTCTTC
TRBV6-2/TRBV6-3	-	-	TRBJ2-1	CASSPGQGYYNEQFF	TGTGCCAGCAGCCCCGGACAAGGCTACTACAATGAGCAGTTCTTC
TRBV4-2	-	-	TRBJ2-5	CASSVQAGETQYF	TGTGCCAGCTCAGTGCAGGCAGGAGAGACCCAGTACTTC
TRBV29-1	TRBD1	-	TRBJ1-2	CSVLTGGPGGYTF	TGCAGCGTTTTGACAGGGGGTCCGGGGGGCTACACCTTC
TRBV20-1	-	many	TRBJ2-5	CSAGASQETQYF	TGCAGTGCTGGGGCTTCCCAAGAGACCCAGTACTTC
TRBV2	TRBD2	few	TRBJ2-1	CASSDSAGLAESSYNEQFF	TGTGCCAGCAGTGATTCCGCGGGACTAGCGGAGAGCTCCTACAATGAGCAGTTCTTC
TRBV6-5	TRBD2	-	TRBJ2-5	CASSRTSGADETQYF	TGTGCCAGCAGTCGGACTAGCGGGGCCGATGAGACCCAGTACTTC
TRBV10-2	-	-	TRBJ2-5	CASSPLSLLETQYF	TGCGCCAGCAGTCCCCTGTCCTTGCTGGAGACCCAGTACTTC
TRBV29-1	TRBD2	few	TRBJ2-5	CSVGPSGAVQETQYF	TGCAGCGTTGGGCCCAGCGGGGCGGTCCAAGAGACCCAGTACTTC
TRBV5-1	-	few	TRBJ2-7	CASSLGDTGENEQYF	TGCGCCAGCAGCTTGGGGGACACGGGAGAGAACGAGCAGTACTTC
TRBV7-6	TRBD1	few	TRBJ1-6	CASRGGEGNSPLHF	TGTGCCAGCCGAGGGGGCGAGGGTAATTCACCCCTCCACTTT
TRBV7-9	TRBD1	few	TRBJ2-1	CASSPETGDEQFF	TGTGCCAGCAGCCCTGAGACAGGGGATGAGCAGTTCTTC
TRBV11-2	-	few	TRBJ2-1	CASSLDPRGYNEQFF	TGTGCCAGCAGCTTAGATCCACGGGGGTACAATGAGCAGTTCTTC
TRBV7-2	-	few	TRBJ2-3	CASSPTPGPPTDTQYF	TGTGCCAGCAGCCCAACACCGGGACCGCCCACAGATACGCAGTATTTT
TRBV19	-	-	TRBJ2-7	CASSIGAGSSYEQYF	TGTGCCAGTAGTATAGGGGCGGGGAGCTCCTACGAGCAGTACTTC
TRBV5-1	TRBD1	-	TRBJ2-7	CASSPQTGVFEQYF	TGCGCCAGCAGCCCCCAAACAGGGGTGTTCGAGCAGTACTTC
TRBV11-2	-	-	TRBJ2-7	CASSYMTYEQYF	TGTGCCAGCAGTTATATGACCTACGAGCAGTACTTC
TRBV29-1	-	-	TRBJ1-2	CSGYSQLANYGYTF	TGCAGCGGGTACTCACAACTGGCTAACTATGGCTACACCTTC
TRBV3-1	TRBD2	few	TRBJ2-5	CASSLNKPGGGQETQYF	TGTGCCAGCAGCTTAAACAAACCGGGGGGTGGACAAGAGACCCAGTACTTC
TRBV29-1	TRBD2	few	TRBJ2-7	CSVKGLAGYYEQYF	TGCAGCGTGAAGGGACTAGCGGGGTACTACGAGCAGTACTTC
TRBV27	-	-	TRBJ2-4	CASSLSWGSKNIQYF	TGTGCCAGCAGTTTATCCTGGGGGTCCAAAAACATTCAGTACTTC
TRBV12-5	TRBD1	-	TRBJ2-7	CASVGQESEQYF	TGTGCTAGTGTGGGACAGGAGAGCGAGCAGTACTTC
TRBV12-3/TRBV12-4	-	-	TRBJ1-3	CASSSYRPRGNTIYF	TGTGCCAGCAGTTCCTACAGGCCAAGGGGAAACACCATATATTTT
TRBV9	-	few	TRBJ1-6	CASSPAPRGKENSPLHF	TGTGCCAGCAGCCCAGCCCCGCGGGGTAAAGAAAATTCACCCCTCCACTTT
TRBV4-2	TRBD2	-	TRBJ2-1	CASSPRRQRGSGNEQFF	TGTGCCAGCAGCCCCCGCAGGCAGCGGGGGTCGGGTAATGAGCAGTTCTTC
TRBV12-3/TRBV12-4	-	-	TRBJ2-7	CASMSATGVEQYF	TGTGCCAGCATGTCGGCGACAGGCGTCGAGCAGTACTTC
TRBV7-6	TRBD2	-	TRBJ2-3	CASSFGGRSDTQYF	TGTGCCAGCAGCTTCGGCGGGAGGTCAGATACGCAGTATTTT
TRBV5-1	TRBD2	few	TRBJ2-3	CASSGGLAGGPTDTQYF	TGCGCCAGCAGCGGCGGACTAGCGGGAGGGCCGACAGATACGCAGTATTTT
TRBV7-9	TRBD1	-	TRBJ2-5	CASSPNRGSEYF	TGTGCCAGCAGCCCCAACAGGGGATCGGAGTACTTC
TRBV24-1	TRBD2	-	TRBJ2-1	CATSDPGTSGRNSYNEQFF	TGTGCCACCAGTGACCCCGGGACTAGCGGAAGAAACTCCTACAATGAGCAGTTCTTC
TRBV29-1	-	-	TRBJ2-5	CSVEGSPETQYF	TGCAGCGTTGAAGGGTCGCCAGAGACCCAGTACTTC
TRBV29-1	-	few	TRBJ1-2	CSVGALSGDYGYTF	TGCAGCGTGGGGGCTCTGTCAGGAGACTATGGCTACACCTTC
TRBV11-2	-	-	TRBJ1-2	CASSHGGTHHYGYAF	TGTGCCAGCAGCCATGGGGGCACTCATCACTATGGCTACGCCTTC
TRBV5-5	-	few	TRBJ1-4	CASSLGEREANEKLFF	TGTGCCAGCAGCTTGGGGGAGAGGGAGGCCAATGAAAAACTGTTTTTT
TRBV6-5	TRBD1	-	TRBJ1-4	CASRTGQGFGKLFF	TGTGCCAGCAGAACGGGACAGGGTTTCGGAAAACTGTTTTTT
TRBV29-1	-	few	TRBJ2-1	CSVVELLNEQFF	TGCAGCGTTGTGGAACTTCTGAATGAGCAGTTCTTC
TRBV28	-	few	TRBJ2-5	CASSSAPGLEEAQYF	TGTGCCAGCAGTTCGGCTCCTGGACTGGAAGAGGCCCAGTACTTC
TRBV6-1	-	-	TRBJ1-6	CASSEMGSPLHF	TGTGCCAGCAGTGAAATGGGGTCCCCCCTCCACTTT
TRBV12-3/TRBV12-4	TRBD1	few	TRBJ2-5	CASSNLQGETQYF	TGTGCCAGCAGCAATCTACAGGGGGAGACCCAGTACTTC
TRBV25-1	-	few	TRBJ2-2	CAGSRPGDTGELFF	TGTGCCGGCTCCCGCCCCGGGGACACCGGGGAGCTGTTTTTT
TRBV10-2	TRBD1	few	TRBJ2-7	CASLRQGANYEQYF	TGCGCCAGCCTGAGACAGGGGGCTAACTACGAGCAGTACTTC
TRBV6-4	TRBD2	-	TRBJ2-1	CASRPSGTNEQFF	TGTGCCAGCAGGCCTAGCGGGACCAATGAGCAGTTCTTC
TRBV28	TRBD1	few	TRBJ2-7	CASGTVSYEQYF	TGTGCCAGCGGGACAGTTTCCTACGAGCAGTACTTC
TRBV11-2	-	-	TRBJ2-1	CASRTASQRNEQFF	TGTGCCAGCAGAACCGCATCCCAGAGGAATGAGCAGTTCTTC
TRBV3-1	TRBD2	few	TRBJ2-3	CASSSGKDTQYF	TGTGCCTCCTCTAGCGGGAAGGATACGCAGTATTTT
TRBV6-5	-	few	TRBJ2-1	CASGWRLNYNEQFF	TGTGCCAGCGGTTGGCGGTTAAACTACAATGAGCAGTTCTTC
TRBV6-5	TRBD1	-	TRBJ1-2	CTSRGETGNGYTF	TGTACCAGCAGGGGGGAGACAGGGAATGGCTACACCTTC
TRBV7-2	TRBD2	-	TRBJ2-7	CASSLWSSGAYEQYF	TGTGCCAGCAGCTTATGGTCTAGCGGCGCCTACGAGCAGTACTTC